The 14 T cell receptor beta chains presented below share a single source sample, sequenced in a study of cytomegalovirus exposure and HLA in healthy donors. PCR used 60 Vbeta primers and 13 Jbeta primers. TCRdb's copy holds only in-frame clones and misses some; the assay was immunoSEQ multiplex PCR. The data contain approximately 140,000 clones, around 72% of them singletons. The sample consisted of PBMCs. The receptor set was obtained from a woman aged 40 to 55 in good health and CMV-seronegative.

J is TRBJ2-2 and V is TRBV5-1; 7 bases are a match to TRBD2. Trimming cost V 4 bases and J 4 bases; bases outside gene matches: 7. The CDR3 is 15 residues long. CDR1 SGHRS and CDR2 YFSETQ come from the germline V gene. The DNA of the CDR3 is TGCGCCAGCAGCCCGGTGTGGGGGGGCACCGGGGAGCTGTTTTTT. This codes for CASSPVWGGTGELFF.

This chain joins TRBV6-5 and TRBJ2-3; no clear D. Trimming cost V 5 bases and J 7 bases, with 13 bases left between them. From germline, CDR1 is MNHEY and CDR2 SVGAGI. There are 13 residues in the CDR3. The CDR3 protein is CASSELQAHTQYF. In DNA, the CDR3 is TGTGCCAGCAGTGAACTCCAGGCCCATACGCAGTATTTT.

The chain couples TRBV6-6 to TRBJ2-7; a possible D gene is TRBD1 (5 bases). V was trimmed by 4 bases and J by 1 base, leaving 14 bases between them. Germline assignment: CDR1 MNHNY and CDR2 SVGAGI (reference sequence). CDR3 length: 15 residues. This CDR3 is CASSSQDTFSYEQYF. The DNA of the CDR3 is TGTGCCAGCAGTTCCCAGGACACCTTTTCCTACGAGCAGTACTTC.

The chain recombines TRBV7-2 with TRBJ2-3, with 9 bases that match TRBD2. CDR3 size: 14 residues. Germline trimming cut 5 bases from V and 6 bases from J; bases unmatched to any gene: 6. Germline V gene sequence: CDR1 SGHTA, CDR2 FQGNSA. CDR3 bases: TGTGCCAGCAGCAAGCGGGGGGCGGGGGATACGCAGTATTTT. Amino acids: CASSKRGAGDTQYF.

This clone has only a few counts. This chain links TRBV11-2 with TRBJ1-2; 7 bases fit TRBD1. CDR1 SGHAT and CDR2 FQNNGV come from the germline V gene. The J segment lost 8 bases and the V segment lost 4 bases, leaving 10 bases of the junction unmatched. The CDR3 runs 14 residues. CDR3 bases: TGTGCCAGCAGCTCCCAAGAAACAGGGGAAGGCTACACCTTC. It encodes CASSSQETGEGYTF.

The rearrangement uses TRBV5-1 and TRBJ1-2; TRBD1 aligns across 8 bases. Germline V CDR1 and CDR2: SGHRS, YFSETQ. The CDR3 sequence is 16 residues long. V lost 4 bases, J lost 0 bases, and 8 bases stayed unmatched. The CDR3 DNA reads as TGCGCCAGCAGCGTCACAATACAGGGGGCTAACTATGGCTACACCTTC. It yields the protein CASSVTIQGANYGYTF.

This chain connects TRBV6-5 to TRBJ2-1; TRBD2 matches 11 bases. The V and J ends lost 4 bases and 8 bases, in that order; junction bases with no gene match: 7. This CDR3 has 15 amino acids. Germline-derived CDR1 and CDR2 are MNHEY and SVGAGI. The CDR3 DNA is TGTGCCAGCAGTTTACTAGCGGGAGAGACCGATGAGCAGTTCTTC. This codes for CASSLLAGETDEQFF.

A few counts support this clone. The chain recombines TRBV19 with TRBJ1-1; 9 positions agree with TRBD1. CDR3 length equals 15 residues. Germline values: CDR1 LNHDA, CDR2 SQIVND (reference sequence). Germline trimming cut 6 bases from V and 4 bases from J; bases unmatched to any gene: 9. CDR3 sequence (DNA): TGTGCCAGTAGCCCTTTGGGACAGGGTAGCACTGAAGCTTTCTTT. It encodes CASSPLGQGSTEAFF.

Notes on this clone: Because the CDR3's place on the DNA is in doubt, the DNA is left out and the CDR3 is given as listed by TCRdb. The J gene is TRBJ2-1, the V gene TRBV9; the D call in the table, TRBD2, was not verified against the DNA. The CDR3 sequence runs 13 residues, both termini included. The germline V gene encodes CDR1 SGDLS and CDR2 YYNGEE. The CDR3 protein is CASSVGGGSRRFF.

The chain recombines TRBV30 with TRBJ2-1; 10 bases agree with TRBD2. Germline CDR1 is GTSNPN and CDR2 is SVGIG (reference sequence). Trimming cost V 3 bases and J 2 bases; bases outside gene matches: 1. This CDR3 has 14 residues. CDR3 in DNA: TGTGCCTGGAGGAGCGGGGGGGCCTACAATGAGCAGTTCTTC. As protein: CAWRSGGAYNEQFF.

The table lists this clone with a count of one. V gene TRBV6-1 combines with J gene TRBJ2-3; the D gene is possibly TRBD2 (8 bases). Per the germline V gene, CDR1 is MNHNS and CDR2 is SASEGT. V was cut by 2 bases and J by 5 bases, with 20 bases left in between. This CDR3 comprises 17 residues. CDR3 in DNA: TGTGCCAGCAGTGAAAGTGCTAGCGGGTACAGGGGAGATACGCAGTATTTT. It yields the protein CASSESASGYRGDTQYF.

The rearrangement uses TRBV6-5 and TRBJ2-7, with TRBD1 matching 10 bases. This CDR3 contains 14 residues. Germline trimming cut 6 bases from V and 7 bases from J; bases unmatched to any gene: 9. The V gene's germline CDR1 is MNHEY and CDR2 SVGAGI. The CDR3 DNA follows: TGTGCCAGCAGGGGGACAGGGGAGTTCGGAGAGCAGTACTTC. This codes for CASRGTGEFGEQYF.

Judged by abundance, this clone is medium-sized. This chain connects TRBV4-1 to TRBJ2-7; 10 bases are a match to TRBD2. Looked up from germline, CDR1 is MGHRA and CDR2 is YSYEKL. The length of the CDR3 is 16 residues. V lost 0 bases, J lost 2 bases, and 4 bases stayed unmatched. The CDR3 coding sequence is TGCGCCAGCAGCCAAGATAGCGGGGGGACGGCCTACGAGCAGTACTTC. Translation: CASSQDSGGTAYEQYF.

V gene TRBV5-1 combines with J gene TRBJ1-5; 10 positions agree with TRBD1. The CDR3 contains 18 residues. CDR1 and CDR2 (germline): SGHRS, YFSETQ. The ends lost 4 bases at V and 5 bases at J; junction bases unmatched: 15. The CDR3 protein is CASSPTIGTGERDQPQHF. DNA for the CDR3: TGCGCCAGCAGCCCGACCATTGGGACAGGGGAACGAGATCAGCCCCAGCATTTT.